The 9 T cell receptor beta chains reported below all come from one sample, sequenced in a study of blood T cell repertoires in COVID-19. Profiling relied on immunoSEQ multiplex PCR, and the TCRdb table lists in-frame clones only, not all of them. The sample has around 250,000 clones; approximately 84% are singletons. The sample was PBMCs or T cells enriched from blood (not recorded which). The receptor source for this set is a man aged 18-30 years who had recovered from COVID-19.

This clone was seen only once. The V gene is TRBV30, the J gene TRBJ2-3; 8 bases agree with TRBD2. Trimming at V came to 5 bases and at J to 11 bases, leaving 12 bases not matched to a gene. From germline, CDR1 is GTSNPN and CDR2 SVGIG (reference sequence). The CDR3 is 13 residues long. The CDR3 is CAWDPGTRTMQYF. Written as DNA, the CDR3 is TGTGCCTGGGACCCCGGGACTAGGACAATGCAGTATTTT.

The chain carries TRBV6-5 and TRBJ2-4; possible D gene TRBD1, 6 bases. Germline CDR1 and CDR2: MNHEY and SVGAGI. V was trimmed by 6 bases and J by 0 bases, leaving 12 bases between them. There are 15 residues in the CDR3. The CDR3 sequence: CASRPDRIAKNIQYF. As DNA, the CDR3 is TGTGCCAGCAGACCCGACAGGATAGCCAAAAACATTCAGTACTTC.

The genes are TRBV11-1 and TRBJ1-1; D unresolved. The CDR3 runs 14 residues. Germline CDR1 and CDR2: SGHAT and FQDESV (reference sequence). Trimming stripped 2 bases from V and 1 base from J, with 8 bases between. This CDR3 is CASSLSARNTEAFF. The CDR3 region has the DNA TGTGCCAGCAGCTTAAGCGCCAGGAACACTGAAGCTTTCTTT. Full variable domain (outside the CDR3, taken from reference TRBV11-1 and TRBJ1-1): EAEVAQSPRYKITEKSQAVAFWCDPISGHATLYWYRQILGQGPELLVQFQDESVVDDSQLPKDRFSAERLKGVDSTLKIQPAELGDSAMYLCASSLSARNTEAFFGQGTRLTVV.

This chain links TRBV7-9 with TRBJ2-7; 8 bases align to TRBD1. The J segment lost 2 bases and the V segment lost 5 bases, leaving 5 bases of the junction unmatched. The CDR3 sequence is 14 residues long. CDR1 SEHNR and CDR2 FQNEAQ come from the germline V gene (reference sequence). CDR3 nucleotide sequence: TGTGCCAGCAGCGGGAAGACAGGGGCCTACGAGCAGTACTTC. This translates into CASSGKTGAYEQYF.

This chain connects TRBV2 to TRBJ1-5; 8 bases map to TRBD1. This CDR3 spans 17 amino acids. Germline V gene lookup returns CDR1 SNHLY and CDR2 FYNNEI. With V trimmed by 6 bases and J by 5 bases, 15 bases remained unmatched. DNA for the CDR3: TGTGCCAGCAGCCGGGACAGGTCGAAGGGCTCGTATCAGCCCCAGCATTTT. Protein product: CASSRDRSKGSYQPQHF.

The J gene is TRBJ2-1, the V gene TRBV18, with 9 bases that match TRBD1. Trimming took 0 bases from V and 4 from J; bases not matched to a gene: 10. This CDR3 has 18 residues. Germline CDR1 reads KGHSH; CDR2 reads LQKENI. The DNA for the CDR3 is TGTGCCAGCTCACCACCAATGACTCCCGGGACAGGGTACAATGAGCAGTTCTTC. It translates to CASSPPMTPGTGYNEQFF. Combining the CDR3 with reference TRBV18 and TRBJ2-1 gives the whole variable domain NAGVMQNPRHLVRRRGQEARLRCSPMKGHSHVYWYRQLPEEGLKFMVYLQKENIIDESGMPKERFSAEFPKEGPSILRIQQVVRGDSAAYFCASSPPMTPGTGYNEQFFGPGTRLTVL.

J is TRBJ2-3 and V is TRBV19; D ambiguous. In germline, CDR1 is LNHDA, CDR2 SQIVND (reference sequence). V gave up 3 bases and J gave up 2 bases, with 3 bases separating them. The CDR3 is made up of 12 amino acids. The CDR3 here is CASSIHTDTQYF. CDR3 bases: TGTGCCAGTAGTATCCACACAGATACGCAGTATTTT.

This chain connects TRBV6-5 to TRBJ1-6, with 8 nucleotides matching TRBD1. This CDR3 region has 12 residues. Germline V CDR1 and CDR2: MNHEY, SVGAGI. J gave up 9 bases and V 8 bases, and 3 bases lay outside the gene matches. CDR3 DNA: TGTGCCAGCTTGGGGACAGGTTCACCCCTCCACTTT. Its protein product is CASLGTGSPLHF.

This clone came up once. The chain couples TRBV7-9 to TRBJ1-1; D not certain. The CDR3 spans 17 residues. Germline CDR1 is SEHNR and CDR2 is FQNEAQ (reference sequence). Trimming took 5 bases from V and 0 from J, leaving 19 bases between them. CDR3 sequence: CASSTGSGSRLNTEAFF. In DNA form, the CDR3 reads TGTGCCAGCAGCACCGGGTCCGGCTCCAGATTGAACACTGAAGCTTTCTTT. Full variable domain (outside the CDR3, taken from reference TRBV7-9 and TRBJ1-1): DTGVSQNPRHKITKRGQNVTFRCDPISEHNRLYWYRQTLGQGPEFLTYFQNEAQLEKSRLLSDRFSAERPKGSFSTLEIQRTEQGDSAMYLCASSTGSGSRLNTEAFFGQGTRLTVV.